Sequencing of this T cell receptor (beta chain) was carried out in a study of blood T cell repertoires in COVID-19. Study-wide context: T cells, B-cell-depleted T cells, or PBMCs supplied cDNA or gDNA.

Per the original methods: Amplified reference gene primers provided the basis for estimating nucleated cell counts. TCRdb's table, derived via immunoSEQ multiplex PCR, lists solely in-frame clones and lacks some. The V and J calls and clone size are taken from that table; D and trimming were inferred from the DNA. The data contain roughly 260,000 clones, roughly nine tenths of them singletons. CDR1 is SGHNT, CDR2 YYREEE, per germline (reference sequence). V was pared by 0 bases and J by 6 bases, with 8 bases of the junction left unmatched. The CDR3 contains 16 residues. Sequences were obtained from peripheral blood. This TCR was recovered from a middle-aged man who had recovered from COVID-19. This chain uses TRBV5-4 with TRBJ2-1, with TRBD2 matching over 8 bases. The DNA of the CDR3 is TGTGCCAGCAGCTTGGGGCCGGGAGGGCCTTCCAATGAGCAGTTCTTC. Amino acid sequence: CASSLGPGGPSNEQFF.